This TCR beta chain was found in a study of human T cells and chemical hapten exposure. At the level of the study: Throughout the approximately 26-week study, diphenylcyclopropenone was applied weekly to the patients' scalps. General study points: Compared to controls, expanded TCRs made significantly more large clusters of similar CDR3s. The donors suffered from alopecia, so their immune response may not match that of healthy people.

The V end lost 6 bases, the J end lost 5 bases, and 15 bases lay between the germline ends. This CDR3 has 14 amino acids. The germline V gene has CDR1 LGHNA and CDR2 YSLEER. As for time point: patch test 1, 2 weeks after DPC sensitization. Treatment defined: therapeutic diphenylcyclopropenone sensitization with weekly scalp DPC. Blood was drawn before each patch test was applied. On this clonotype: What it binds is unknown.

TCRdb reprocessed the RACE reads via MiXCR and lists one record per CDR3 protein. The sample carries 300,000 to 400,000 distinct CDR3 sequences, approximately 6.9% recorded once. The origin of this receptor is a young woman with alopecia areata. Some clones in this sample may be carry-over from other donors' samples. This specimen was whole blood, taken in connection with sensitization to the hapten diphenylcyclopropenone (DPC). This rearrangement joins TRBV4-3 to TRBJ2-3, with D perhaps matching TRBD1 or TRBD2 (5 bases each). The CDR3 here is CASRQGPREDTQYF. The CDR3 region has the DNA TGCGCCAGCAGGCAGGGACCCAGGGAAGATACGCAGTATTTT.